This T cell receptor (beta chain) comes out of a study of T cell responses to AZD1222 COVID-19 vaccine. For this clone: The target antigen is unknown.

The V gene's germline CDR1 is LGHNT and CDR2 FRNRAP. The CDR3 runs 13 residues. Study-wide points: Two AZD1222 doses significantly raised spike-specific TCR breadth and depth over controls. Only five to seven AZD1222 recipients were seropositive at baseline. Unmutated regions of variants are reportedly targeted by nearly half of spike-specific TCRs.

The table came from immunoSEQ multiplex PCR; TCRdb's copy has only in-frame clones and leaves some out. The sample shows more than 85,000 clones, around 93% of them seen only once. The input for sequencing was peripheral blood, taken on day 0 of AZD1222 vaccination. The receptor was derived from an adult in good health. The V call is TRBV12-5, the J call TRBJ2-6, with 8 bases lining up with TRBD1. CDR3 DNA: TGTCGGGACAGGAGCTCTGGGGCCAACGTCCTGACTTTC. Its protein is CRDRSSGANVLTF.